Following are 26 T cell receptor beta chains from one sample sequenced in a study of tumor-infiltrating lymphocytes in localized non-small cell lung cancer. TCRdb's table, derived via immunoSEQ multiplex PCR, lists solely in-frame clones and lacks some. The sample includes thousands of clones, 50% to 75% of them seen just once. The sequenced sample consisted of uninvolved lung tissue not adjacent to the tumor. The receptors originated from a human donor with non-small cell lung cancer.

V is TRBV5-1 and J is TRBJ2-3; D is tentatively TRBD1 or TRBD2 (5 bases each). The ends were cut back, 6 bases at V and 6 bases at J, with 11 bases in the middle. The CDR3 runs to 12 residues. Germline V gene data show CDR1 as SGHRS and CDR2 as YFSETQ. CDR3 coding DNA: TGCGCCAGCATGAAAGGGACGGATACGCAGTATTTT. This sequence encodes CASMKGTDTQYF.

The V gene is TRBV7-2, the J gene TRBJ1-6, with 7 positions matching TRBD1. There are 16 residues in the CDR3. V was pared by 5 bases and J by 2 bases, with 6 bases of the junction left unmatched. Looked up from germline, CDR1 is SGHTA and CDR2 is FQGNSA. CDR3 sequence reads: CASSVYRGTYNSPLHF. The CDR3 DNA follows: TGTGCCAGCAGCGTCTACAGGGGCACCTATAATTCACCCCTCCACTTT.

This clone is categorized as medium-sized. The rearrangement uses TRBV5-4 and TRBJ2-1; 8 positions agree with TRBD1. The CDR3 covers 15 residues. With V trimmed by 4 bases and J by 1 base, 4 bases remained unmatched. From germline, CDR1 is SGHNT and CDR2 YYREEE (reference sequence). The DNA for the CDR3 is TGTGCCAGCAGCCCTGGGACAGGATCCTACAATGAGCAGTTCTTC. It specifies CASSPGTGSYNEQFF.

The chain recombines TRBV5-1 with TRBJ1-2, with D unclear. The germline CDR1 and CDR2 sequences are SGHRS and YFSETQ. With 0 bases removed from V and 5 bases from J, the gap between germline ends came to 17 bases. The CDR3 contains 16 residues. This CDR3 reads CASSLDANPTLYGYTF. CDR3 coding DNA: TGCGCCAGCAGCTTGGACGCGAACCCTACCCTTTATGGCTACACCTTC.

This chain uses TRBV4-1 with TRBJ1-1; D is undetermined. The CDR3 extends over 13 amino acids. The ends were cut back, 1 base at V and 3 bases at J, with 6 bases in the middle. Germline-derived CDR1 and CDR2 are MGHRA and YSYEKL. CDR3 bases: TGCGCCAGCAGCCAAGTTGGATACACTGAAGCTTTCTTT. It is translated as CASSQVGYTEAFF.

The chain joins TRBV9 to TRBJ2-3, with 7 bases lining up with TRBD1. The V gene end was trimmed by 1 base and the J gene end by 1 base; junction bases not matched to a gene: 0. CDR3 length: 14 residues. Germline V gives CDR1 SGDLS, CDR2 YYNGEE. The CDR3 here is CASSVQGGTDTQYF. The CDR3 nucleotides are TGTGCCAGCAGCGTACAGGGGGGCACAGATACGCAGTATTTT.

This chain uses TRBV2 with TRBJ2-7; TRBD1 might be the D (5 bases). This CDR3 spans 12 amino acids. Trimming took 3 bases from V and 3 from J, leaving 6 bases between them. Germline CDR1 reads SNHLY; CDR2 reads FYNNEI. CDR3 amino acids: CASSEQGYEQYF. The CDR3 DNA follows: TGTGCCAGCAGTGAGCAGGGCTACGAGCAGTACTTC.

The chain links TRBV20-1 to TRBJ2-1; no clear D gene. V lost 5 bases and J 8 bases, leaving 10 bases between the germline ends. In germline, CDR1 is DFQATT, CDR2 SNEGSKA (reference sequence). The CDR3 has 11 amino acids. CDR3 loop: CSALPRDEQFF. The CDR3 DNA sequence: TGCAGTGCTCTCCCTCGGGATGAGCAGTTCTTC.

This clone has just one count. This chain uses TRBV29-1 with TRBJ1-6, with TRBD1 matching 9 bases. J was trimmed by 15 bases and V by 1 base; bases with no gene match: 7. The CDR3 sequence is 13 residues long. Germline CDR1 is SQVTM and CDR2 is ANQGSEA. The CDR3 DNA sequence: TGCAGCGTTGAAGTCACGGGACAGGGTTTCCTCCACTTT. This sequence encodes CSVEVTGQGFLHF.

The V gene is TRBV7-9, the J gene TRBJ2-2, with 7 bases that match TRBD1. Germline CDR1 reads SEHNR; CDR2 reads FQNEAQ (reference sequence). The CDR3 runs 15 residues. The V and J ends lost 6 bases and 5 bases, in that order; junction bases with no gene match: 9. The CDR3 DNA reads as TGTGCCAGCAGGAAGATGGCAGGGGGTACCGGGGAGCTGTTTTTT. Residues: CASRKMAGGTGELFF.

This sequence joins TRBV19 and TRBJ1-1, with D uncertain. Germline V lookup: CDR1 LNHDA, CDR2 SQIVND (reference sequence). This CDR3 spans 16 amino acids. Trimming pared 6 bases from V and 1 base from J, leaving 18 bases between. CDR3: CASRSNRPSRNTEAFF. In DNA, the CDR3 is TGTGCCAGTAGATCTAATCGGCCCTCGCGGAACACTGAAGCTTTCTTT.

This clone qualifies as medium-sized. The chain joins TRBV6-5 to TRBJ1-3, with 8 bases fitting TRBD1. Germline CDR1 reads MNHEY; CDR2 reads SVGAGI. The V segment lost 0 bases and the J segment 3 bases; nucleotides outside the gene matches: 4. The CDR3 runs to 16 residues. CDR3 region: CASSYSQGALGNTIYF. The CDR3 nucleotides read TGTGCCAGCAGTTACTCTCAGGGGGCGCTTGGAAACACCATATATTTT.

This clone was seen a single time. V gene TRBV30 combines with J gene TRBJ1-1, with TRBD1 as a possible D gene (6 bases). V was cut by 0 bases and J by 11 bases, with 19 bases left in between. The germline V gene encodes CDR1 GTSNPN and CDR2 SVGIG (reference sequence). The CDR3 has 14 residues. CDR3 sequence reads: CAWSVHPGTSRAFF. The CDR3 DNA is TGTGCCTGGAGTGTACACCCCGGGACAAGTAGGGCTTTCTTT.

The chain is built from TRBV5-6 and TRBJ1-6; 8 bases agree with TRBD1. In germline, CDR1 is SGHDT, CDR2 YYEEEE. The CDR3 extends over 14 amino acids. V was pared by 1 base and J by 10 bases, with 4 bases of the junction left unmatched. The CDR3, as DNA: TGTGCCAGCAGCTTGAACAGGGGGGAATCACCCCTCCACTTT. This gives the protein CASSLNRGESPLHF.

J is TRBJ2-7 and V is TRBV7-2; tentative D call: TRBD2 (5 bases). This CDR3 is built from 15 residues. V lost 2 bases and J lost 5, with 16 bases in between. Germline V gene sequence: CDR1 SGHTA, CDR2 FQGNSA. The CDR3 region has the DNA TGTGCCAGCAGCTTAAGCGTAGGGAGTCACGACGAGCAGTACTTC. Protein product: CASSLSVGSHDEQYF.

V is TRBV9 and J is TRBJ2-3, with D possibly matching TRBD1 (5 bases). In germline, CDR1 is SGDLS, CDR2 YYNGEE. Trimming took 4 bases from V and 2 from J, leaving 17 bases between them. The CDR3 runs to 16 residues. CDR3 DNA: TGTGCCAGCAGCACAGGTCGAGCCTCTAACACAGATACGCAGTATTTT. Encoded protein: CASSTGRASNTDTQYF.

The chain links TRBV9 to TRBJ1-5; D is unclear. Germline V gene lookup returns CDR1 SGDLS and CDR2 YYNGEE. There are 13 residues in the CDR3. The ends were cut back, 3 bases at V and 11 bases at J, with 15 bases in the middle. CDR3 in amino acids: CASSGTELGAQHF. CDR3 nucleotide sequence: TGTGCCAGCAGCGGGACGGAGCTAGGAGCCCAGCATTTT.

V and J are TRBV7-9 and TRBJ1-1; D gene unclear. This CDR3 is built from 12 residues. Germline assignment: CDR1 SEHNR and CDR2 FQNEAQ (reference sequence). V was trimmed by 7 bases and J by 7 bases, leaving 13 bases between them. CDR3 amino acids: CASTGVGDEAFF. CDR3 sequence (DNA): TGTGCCAGCACCGGGGTGGGAGATGAAGCTTTCTTT.

In this sample, this clone turned up once. The chain links TRBV5-1 to TRBJ2-5, with D possibly being TRBD1 (5 bases). Trimming removed 4 bases at V and 4 bases at J, with 11 bases between. The CDR3 contains 13 residues. Germline loops: CDR1 SGHRS, CDR2 YFSETQ. The CDR3 DNA reads as TGCGCCAGCAGCACAGGTTCAACAGAGACCCAGTACTTC. It yields the protein CASSTGSTETQYF.

The rearrangement joins TRBV6-5 to TRBJ1-1; 7 nucleotides line up with TRBD1. V lost 4 bases to trimming and J lost 1 base; unmatched junction nucleotides: 6. Germline CDR1 MNHEY, CDR2 SVGAGI. The CDR3 is made up of 15 amino acids. This CDR3 reads CASSFLGQSNTEAFF. The DNA of the CDR3 is TGTGCCAGCAGTTTCCTGGGACAGTCGAACACTGAAGCTTTCTTT.

The chain is built from TRBV7-2 and TRBJ1-1, with no clear D. The germline V gene encodes CDR1 SGHTA and CDR2 FQGNSA. V was shortened by 5 bases and J by 4 bases, with 11 bases between the two germline ends. The CDR3 loop spans 13 amino acids. In DNA form, the CDR3 reads TGTGCCAGCAGCGGGGTTAGTGGCACTGAAGCTTTCTTT. Its protein is CASSGVSGTEAFF. Using reference TRBV7-2 and TRBJ1-1 for the parts outside the CDR3, the full variable domain is GAGVSQSPSNKVTEKGKDVELRCDPISGHTALYWYRQSLGQGLEFLIYFQGNSAPDKSGLPSDRFSAERTGGSVSTLTIQRTQQEDSAVYLCASSGVSGTEAFFGQGTRLTVV.

The chain combines TRBV4-2 with TRBJ1-2; D gene ambiguous. V lost 1 base and J 4 bases, leaving 19 bases between the germline ends. The CDR3 is 17 amino acids. Per the germline V gene, CDR1 is LGHNA and CDR2 is YNFKEQ. The DNA of the CDR3 is TGTGCCAGCAGCCAAGTAGGTGGGTTGAAAGGCGGCTATGGCTACACCTTC. Translated, it gives CASSQVGGLKGGYGYTF.

This chain uses TRBV11-2 with TRBJ1-1, with TRBD1 as a possible D gene (6 bases). Trimming took 2 bases from V and 5 from J, leaving 12 bases between them. Germline CDR1 and CDR2: SGHAT and FQNNGV. There are 14 residues in the CDR3. The CDR3 spells CASSLQQGSTEAFF. The CDR3 DNA reads as TGTGCCAGCAGCTTACAACAGGGAAGTACTGAAGCTTTCTTT.

This clone is classed as medium-sized (0.01 to 0.1%). The chain carries TRBV4-2 and TRBJ2-3; 8 nucleotides line up with TRBD2. J was trimmed by 0 bases and V by 0 bases; bases with no gene match: 5. The length of the CDR3 is 17 residues. Per germline, CDR1 LGHNA and CDR2 YNFKEQ. CDR3 in DNA: TGTGCCAGCAGCCAAGATAACGGCGGGGGGAGCACAGATACGCAGTATTTT. Its translation is CASSQDNGGGSTDTQYF.

The gene calls are TRBV6-5 and TRBJ1-1, with D perhaps matching TRBD1 (5 bases). The CDR3 is made up of 15 amino acids. Per germline, CDR1 MNHEY and CDR2 SVGAGI. Between the trimmed V and J ends, which lost 8 bases and 5 bases, there was a span of 21 bases. The CDR3, as DNA: TGTGCCAGCCACCCGGGGGGGAGGGGTTTGACTGAAGCTTTCTTT. Amino acid sequence: CASHPGGRGLTEAFF.

The CDR3 DNA reads as TGTGCCAGCAGCTTGGGGGGGGCCGTTGCGAATGAGCAGTTCTTC. Translating it yields CASSLGGAVANEQFF. The chain carries TRBV5-4 and TRBJ2-1; possibly TRBD1 or TRBD2 for D (6 bases each). The germline V gene encodes CDR1 SGHNT and CDR2 YYREEE (reference sequence). Trimming removed 0 bases from V and 7 bases from J, with 14 bases in between. This CDR3 region has 15 residues.